This TCR beta chain was captured by sequencing in a study of identical twins. The CDR3 has 15 residues. Germline loops: CDR1 SGHRS, CDR2 YFSETQ. Trimming took 4 bases from V and 3 from J; bases not matched to a gene: 5. A universal primer site was incorporated via template switching, and the cDNA contained unique molecular identifiers. MiXCR was run by TCRdb on the 5' RACE reads, yielding one entry per CDR3 protein. The data hold under 800,000 distinct CDR3 sequences, with approximately 22% observed a single time. Another study also made use of these data, one on T cells expressing NK-cell markers. That work states: Among the eight sequenced donors, seven tested HCMV-seropositive and one tested seronegative.

Input material: PBMCs. The V call is TRBV5-1, the J call TRBJ2-2; the match to TRBD1 covers 8 bases. The receptor was isolated from a woman younger than 35 in good health. The CDR3 region has the DNA TGCGCCAGCAGCAAGACGACAGGGGACACCGGGGAGCTGTTTTTT. This codes for CASSKTTGDTGELFF.